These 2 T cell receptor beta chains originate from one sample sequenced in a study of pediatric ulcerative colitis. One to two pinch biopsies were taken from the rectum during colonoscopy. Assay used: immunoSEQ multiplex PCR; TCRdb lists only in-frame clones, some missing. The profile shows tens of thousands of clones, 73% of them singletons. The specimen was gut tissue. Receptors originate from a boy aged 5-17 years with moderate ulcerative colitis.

Here the CDR3 reads CASSLYNTPEAFF. DNA of the CDR3: TGTGCCAGCAGCTTATACAACACCCCTGAAGCTTTCTTT. The chain uses TRBV7-2 and TRBJ1-1; D is unresolved. CDR1 and CDR2 (germline): SGHTA, FQGNSA. The CDR3 is made up of 13 amino acids. Trimming left V 2 bases short and J 6 bases short, with 10 bases between.

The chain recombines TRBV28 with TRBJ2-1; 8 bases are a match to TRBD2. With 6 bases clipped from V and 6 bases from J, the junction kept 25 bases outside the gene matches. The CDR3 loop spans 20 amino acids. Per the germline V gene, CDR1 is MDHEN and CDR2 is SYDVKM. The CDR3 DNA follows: TGTGCCAGCAGCCAAATATGGGTTGGGAGCGGGGGCCGGGAGAGCAATGAGCAGTTCTTC. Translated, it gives CASSQIWVGSGGRESNEQFF. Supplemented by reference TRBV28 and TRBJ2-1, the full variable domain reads DVKVTQSSRYLVKRTGEKVFLECVQDMDHENMFWYRQDPGLGLRLIYFSYDVKMKEKGDIPEGYSVSREKKERFSLILESASTNQTSMYLCASSQIWVGSGGRESNEQFFGPGTRLTVL.